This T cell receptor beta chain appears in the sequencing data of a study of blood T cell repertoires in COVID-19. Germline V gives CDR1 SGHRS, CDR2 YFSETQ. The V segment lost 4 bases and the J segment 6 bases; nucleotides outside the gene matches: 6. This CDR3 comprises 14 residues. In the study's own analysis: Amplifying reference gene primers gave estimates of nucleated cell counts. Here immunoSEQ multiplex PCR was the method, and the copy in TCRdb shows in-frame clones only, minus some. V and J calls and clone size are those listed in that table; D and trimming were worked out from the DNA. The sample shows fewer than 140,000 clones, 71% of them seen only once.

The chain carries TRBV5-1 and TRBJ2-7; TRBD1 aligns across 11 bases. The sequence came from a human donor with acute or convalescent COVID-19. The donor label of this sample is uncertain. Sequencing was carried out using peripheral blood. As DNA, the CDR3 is TGCGCCAGCAGCCTTTGGACAGGGGGCCCCGAGCAGTACTTC. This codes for CASSLWTGGPEQYF.